Described below is a single TCR beta chain sequence and its context. The data are from a study of blood T cell repertoires in COVID-19. Study-level information: Samples taken during acute and convalescent COVID-19 were collected in the United States, Italy and Spain.

Germline V gene data show CDR1 as SGHRS and CDR2 as YFSETQ. This CDR3 contains 15 residues. Trimming took off 7 bases at V and 5 bases at J, with 21 bases between the two ends. In the original workflow: By means of reference gene primer amplification, nucleated cell counts were estimated. The data were produced by immunoSEQ multiplex PCR, yet TCRdb's version contains in-frame clones alone and is incomplete. V, J and clone size reflect that table, while D and trimming were determined from the DNA. This sample carries roughly 240,000 clones, about 87% of them seen once, and the ten largest clones take around 2.6%.

Sequencing input: PBMCs or T cells enriched from blood (not recorded which). This sequence was found in a woman aged 30 to 39 with acute COVID-19. This sequence joins TRBV5-1 and TRBJ1-1; D gene uncertain. This chain's CDR3 is CASRGGRSKGTEAFF. The CDR3 DNA sequence: TGCGCCAGCCGTGGAGGGCGTTCTAAGGGAACTGAAGCTTTCTTT.